A selection of T cell receptor beta chains follows, all from one sample in a study of blood T cells in healthy people across ages. TCRdb ran MiXCR on the 5' RACE reads and lists one entry per CDR3 protein. Among more than 1,000,000 distinct CDR3 sequences, under 30% were seen once, and the ten largest hold around 0.75%. Another study also made use of these data, one on T cells of mothers and their children.

Sequences were obtained from blood. The receptor source for this set is a girl aged 2 to 10 in good health. CDR3s include the opening cysteine and the closing phenylalanine or tryptophan. A D gene is named only where the DNA matches it firmly. Some rows mark clone size as missing; the rest say once, few, many or name a class of expanded clone.

d_call | j_call | v_call | clone_size | cdr3_nt | cdr3_aa
TRBD1 | TRBJ2-7 | TRBV29-1 | few | TGCAGCGTCCAGTCGGGGACAGGGGCCTACGAGCAGTACTTC | CSVQSGTGAYEQYF
NA | TRBJ1-1 | TRBV25-1 | few | TGTGCCAGCGGCGCGGGCAGGGCCACTGAAGCTTTCTTT | CASGAGRATEAFF
NA | TRBJ2-5 | TRBV7-9 | NA | TGTGCCAGCAGCTTATTCGGGAGTTACAGGCGAGAGACCCAGTACTTC | CASSLFGSYRRETQYF
NA | TRBJ2-7 | TRBV28 | NA | TGTGCCAGCTCCACAGGGACTGGAGAGCAGTACTTC | CASSTGTGEQYF
NA | TRBJ2-5 | TRBV29-1 | NA | TGCAGCGTTGTGATCCAGGGGGAGACCCAGTACTTC | CSVVIQGETQYF
NA | TRBJ1-1 | TRBV7-2 | NA | TGTGCCAGCAGCTTATGGGCAGGTGAGAACACTGAAGCTTTCTTT | CASSLWAGENTEAFF
NA | TRBJ2-7 | TRBV11-2 | few | TGTGCCAGCTCACCACTCCGGGACACACCCTACGAGCAGTACTTC | CASSPLRDTPYEQYF
NA | TRBJ2-1 | TRBV7-3 | NA | TGTGCCAGCAGCTCGGACTGGCGTGAGGGGAATGAGCAGTTCTTC | CASSSDWREGNEQFF
TRBD2 | TRBJ2-1 | TRBV27 | NA | TGTGCCAGCAGTTTATATGGACTAGCGACGGACAATGAGCAGTTCTTC | CASSLYGLATDNEQFF
NA | TRBJ2-7 | TRBV20-1 | few | TGCAGTGCTAGGACCGACCTAAGCTCCTACGAGCAGTACTTC | CSARTDLSSYEQYF
TRBD2 | TRBJ2-3 | TRBV5-6 | few | TGTGCCAGCAGCTTGGTCTCTAGCGGGGGTGCCCGCACAGATACGCAGTATTTT | CASSLVSSGGARTDTQYF
TRBD2 | TRBJ2-5 | TRBV4-3 | NA | TGCGCCAGCAGCGAACTAGCGGGGGGGTCGAGTGAGACCCAGTACTTC | CASSELAGGSSETQYF
NA | TRBJ1-1 | TRBV3-1 | NA | TGTGCCAGCAGCCAAGAAGGAGCCGGGACCGAAGCTTTCTTT | CASSQEGAGTEAFF
TRBD1 | TRBJ1-6 | TRBV6-6 | few | TGTGCCGGACAGGGCCATAATTCACCCCTCCACTTT | CAGQGHNSPLHF
NA | TRBJ2-2 | TRBV28 | NA | TGTGCCAGCAGTTTTCTCGTAGTAGGTTTCATCGGGGAGCTGTTTTTT | CASSFLVVGFIGELFF
TRBD2 | TRBJ2-1 | TRBV11-2 | NA | TGTGCCAGCAGCCCCACTCTAGCGGGCGCCTACAATGAGCAGTTCTTC | CASSPTLAGAYNEQFF
NA | TRBJ1-3 | TRBV12-3/TRBV12-4 | few | TGTGCCAGCAGTTTAATGATAGCCTCTGGAAACACCATATATTTT | CASSLMIASGNTIYF
NA | TRBJ2-3 | TRBV7-8 | NA | TGTGCCAGCAGCGAGGGGCAGGGGTACACAGATACGCAGTATTTT | CASSEGQGYTDTQYF
NA | TRBJ1-1 | TRBV9 | few | TGTGCCAGCAGCGTGAGCGGGGACACTGAAGCTTTCTTT | CASSVSGDTEAFF
NA | TRBJ1-2 | TRBV7-9 | NA | TGTGCCAGCAGCTTCCCGGGGGCCCGGGCAGGGAACTATGGCTACACCTTC | CASSFPGARAGNYGYTF
NA | TRBJ2-1 | TRBV14 | NA | TGTGCCAGCAGCCAAGCGGTAGTAGTTGAGCAGTTCTTC | CASSQAVVVEQFF
TRBD2 | TRBJ2-3 | TRBV12-5 | few | TGTGCTAGTGGTTTGGGCCATCTAGCGGGTGATAGCACAGATACGCAGTATTTT | CASGLGHLAGDSTDTQYF